This TCR beta chain came from a study of response to subunit inactivated influenza vaccine. V lost 4 bases and J lost 2; bases outside the gene matches: 9. The CDR3 sequence is 15 residues long. Germline assignment: CDR1 SGHRS and CDR2 YFSETQ. TCRdb analysed the RT-PCR reads with MiXCR anew, one entry per CDR3 protein. The sample shows about 570,000 distinct CDR3 sequences, 11% of them seen only once. These data also formed part of another study, on T cells expressing NK-cell markers. That study adds: UMIs accompanied the 5'RACE template switching by which TCR beta cDNA was made. The dominant NKG2C+ clonotypes represented roughly 1.0-7.5% of CD8+ T cells in over 5 donors. These clonotypes also led the CD3+CD56-NKG2C+ fraction in a handful of donors.

This chain joins TRBV5-1 and TRBJ2-7; 7 bases match TRBD1. The input for sequencing was PBMCs from blood, taken on the day of vaccination. The sequence was collected from a man over 45 who received an inactivated influenza vaccine. CDR3 protein: CASSQNTGVAYEQYF. DNA of the CDR3: TGCGCCAGCAGCCAGAACACAGGGGTCGCCTACGAGCAGTACTTC.